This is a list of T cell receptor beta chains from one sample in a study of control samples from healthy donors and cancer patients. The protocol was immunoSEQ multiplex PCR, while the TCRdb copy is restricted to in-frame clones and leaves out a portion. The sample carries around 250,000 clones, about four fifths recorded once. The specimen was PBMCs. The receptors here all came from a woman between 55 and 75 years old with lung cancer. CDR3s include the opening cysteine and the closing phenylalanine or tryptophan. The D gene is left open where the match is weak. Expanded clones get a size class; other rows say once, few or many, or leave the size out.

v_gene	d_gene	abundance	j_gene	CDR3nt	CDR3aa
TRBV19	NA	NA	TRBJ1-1	TGTGCCAGTAGTGGGGGACGAATTAAAGCTTTCTTT	CASSGGRIKAFF
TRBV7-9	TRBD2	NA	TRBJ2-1	TGTGCCAGCAGCTTCCCACTAGCGGGGGGGGACGCTGAGCAGTTCTTC	CASSFPLAGGDAEQFF
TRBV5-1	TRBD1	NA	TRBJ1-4	TGCGCCAGCAGCGGCGGACAGGGCTTAAGTGAAAAACTGTTTTTT	CASSGGQGLSEKLFF
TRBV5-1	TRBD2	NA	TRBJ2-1	TGCGCCAGCAGCCCTGGGGGGGACTACTTATACAATGAGCAGTTCTTC	CASSPGGDYLYNEQFF
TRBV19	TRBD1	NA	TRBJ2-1	TGTGCCAGCGGGTCCCAGGGGGCAATCAATGAACAGTTCTTC	CASGSQGAINEQFF
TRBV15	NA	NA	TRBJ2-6	TGTGCCACCAGCAGACAGGGTTCTGGGGCCAACGTCCTGACTTTC	CATSRQGSGANVLTF
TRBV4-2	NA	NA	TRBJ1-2	TGTGCCAGCAGCCAAGATATTAGCAGCTTAAACTATGGCTACACCTTC	CASSQDISSLNYGYTF
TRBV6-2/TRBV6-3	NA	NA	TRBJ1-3	TGTGCCAGCAGTTATACAGGAAACACCATATATTTT	CASSYTGNTIYF
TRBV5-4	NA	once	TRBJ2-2	TGTGCCAGCAGCGAAAGGGGACGGCAACACCGGGGAGCTGTTTTT	CASSERGRQHRGAVF
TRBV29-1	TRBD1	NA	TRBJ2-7	TGCAGCGTTGCCGGACAGGGGTACGAGCAGTACTTC	CSVAGQGYEQYF
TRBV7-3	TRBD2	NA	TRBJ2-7	TGTGCCAGCAGCTCGGGGACTAGCGGGATCATCTCCTACGAGCAGTACTTC	CASSSGTSGIISYEQYF